Each of the 2 T cell receptor beta chains below was sequenced from the same sample in a study of blood T cell repertoires in COVID-19. Profiling relied on immunoSEQ multiplex PCR, and the TCRdb table lists in-frame clones only, not all of them. The table lists about 260,000 clones, 75% to 90% of them singletons. Sequenced input: peripheral blood. The receptors were gathered from a woman in her thirties or forties who had recovered from COVID-19.

The chain carries TRBV6-5 and TRBJ2-1, with 8 bases that match TRBD2. The CDR3 extends over 15 amino acids. CDR1 MNHEY and CDR2 SVGAGI come from the germline V gene. V was clipped by 2 bases and J by 7 bases; unmatched bases: 7. The CDR3 coding sequence is TGTGCCAGCAGTTACGGTCCGGGGGGGCCTAATGAGCAGTTCTTC. It codes for CASSYGPGGPNEQFF.

The rearrangement links TRBV24-1 to TRBJ2-5; TRBD2 might be the D (6 bases). V was clipped by 5 bases and J by 5 bases, with 14 bases between them. The CDR3 loop spans 14 amino acids. Germline CDR1 KGHDR, CDR2 SFDVKD. CDR3 loop: CATSALRAGETQYF. The CDR3 region has the DNA TGTGCCACCAGTGCCCTTAGAGCGGGTGAGACCCAGTACTTC.